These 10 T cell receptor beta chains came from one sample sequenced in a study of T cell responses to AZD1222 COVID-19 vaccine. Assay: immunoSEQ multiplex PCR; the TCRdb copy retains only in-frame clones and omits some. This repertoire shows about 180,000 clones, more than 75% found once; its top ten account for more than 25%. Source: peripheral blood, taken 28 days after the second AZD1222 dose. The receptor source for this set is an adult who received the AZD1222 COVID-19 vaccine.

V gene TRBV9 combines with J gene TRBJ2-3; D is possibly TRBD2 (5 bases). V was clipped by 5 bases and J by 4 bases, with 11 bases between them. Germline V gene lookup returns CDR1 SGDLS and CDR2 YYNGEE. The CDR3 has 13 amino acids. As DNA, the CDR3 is TGTGCCAGCAGGGAGGATAACGCAGATACGCAGTATTTT. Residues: CASREDNADTQYF.

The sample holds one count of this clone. The CDR3: CASSLGSKISGANVLTF. As DNA, the CDR3 is TGTGCCAGCAGCTTGGGTTCAAAGATCTCTGGGGCCAACGTCCTGACTTTC. The J gene is TRBJ2-6, the V gene TRBV5-6, with no clear D. The CDR3 loop spans 17 amino acids. Germline CDR1 SGHDT, CDR2 YYEEEE. Trimming took 0 bases from V and 0 from J, leaving 10 bases between them.

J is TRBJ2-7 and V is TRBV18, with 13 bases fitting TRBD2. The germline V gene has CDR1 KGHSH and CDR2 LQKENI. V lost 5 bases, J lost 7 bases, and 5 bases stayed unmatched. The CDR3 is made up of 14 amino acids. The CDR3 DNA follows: TGTGCCAGCTCAACCGGACTAGCGGGAGTGGAGCAGTACTTC. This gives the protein CASSTGLAGVEQYF.

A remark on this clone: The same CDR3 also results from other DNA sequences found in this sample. The CDR3 region has the DNA TGTGCCAGTAGTATCGGCTTGGACTACGAGCAGTACTTC. It specifies CASSIGLDYEQYF. The J gene is TRBJ2-7, the V gene TRBV19, with D uncertain. In germline, CDR1 is LNHDA, CDR2 SQIVND (reference sequence). V shed 3 bases and J shed 3 bases, with 9 bases lying between them. The CDR3 extends over 13 amino acids. The full variable domain, with the rest looked up from reference TRBV19 and TRBJ2-7, is DGGITQSPKYLFRKEGQNVTLSCEQNLNHDAMYWYRQDPGQGLRLIYYSQIVNDFQKGDIAEGYSVSREKKESFPLTVTSAQKNPTAFYLCASSIGLDYEQYFGPGTRLTVT.

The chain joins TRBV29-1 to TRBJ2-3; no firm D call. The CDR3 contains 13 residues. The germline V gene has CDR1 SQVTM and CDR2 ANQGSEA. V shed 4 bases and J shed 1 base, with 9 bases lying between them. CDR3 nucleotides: TGCAGCGTTGTGTCCGGTCGCACAGATACGCAGTATTTT. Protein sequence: CSVVSGRTDTQYF.

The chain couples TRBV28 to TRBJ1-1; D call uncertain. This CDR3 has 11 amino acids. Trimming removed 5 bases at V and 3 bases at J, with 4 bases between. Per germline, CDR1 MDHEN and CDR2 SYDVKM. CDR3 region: CASSPHTEAFF. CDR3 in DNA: TGTGCCAGCAGTCCTCACACTGAAGCTTTCTTT. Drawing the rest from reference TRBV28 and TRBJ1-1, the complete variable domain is DVKVTQSSRYLVKRTGEKVFLECVQDMDHENMFWYRQDPGLGLRLIYFSYDVKMKEKGDIPEGYSVSREKKERFSLILESASTNQTSMYLCASSPHTEAFFGQGTRLTVV.

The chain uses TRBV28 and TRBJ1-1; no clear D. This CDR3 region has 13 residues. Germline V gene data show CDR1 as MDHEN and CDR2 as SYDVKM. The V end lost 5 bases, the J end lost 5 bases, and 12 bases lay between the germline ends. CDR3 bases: TGTGCCAGCAGTCCTACGACGGGAACTGAAGCTTTCTTT. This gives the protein CASSPTTGTEAFF.

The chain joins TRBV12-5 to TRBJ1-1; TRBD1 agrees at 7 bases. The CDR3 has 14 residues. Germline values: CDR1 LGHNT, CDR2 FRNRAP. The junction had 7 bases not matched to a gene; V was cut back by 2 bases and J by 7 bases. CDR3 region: CASGLTGVVNEAFF. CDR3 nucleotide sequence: TGTGCTAGTGGTTTGACAGGGGTCGTTAATGAAGCTTTCTTT.

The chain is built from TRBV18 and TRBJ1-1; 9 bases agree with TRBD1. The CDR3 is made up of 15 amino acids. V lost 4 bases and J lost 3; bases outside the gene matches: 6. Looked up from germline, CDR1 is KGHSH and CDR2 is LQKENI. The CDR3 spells CASSLDRGRDTEAFF. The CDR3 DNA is TGTGCCAGCTCACTGGACAGGGGTAGAGACACTGAAGCTTTCTTT.

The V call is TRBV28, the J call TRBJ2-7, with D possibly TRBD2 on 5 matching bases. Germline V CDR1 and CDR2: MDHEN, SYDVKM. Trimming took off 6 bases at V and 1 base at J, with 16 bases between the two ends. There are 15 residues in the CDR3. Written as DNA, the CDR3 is TGTGCCAGCAGCCTGTCCTCCGGGGTATCCTACGAGCAGTACTTC. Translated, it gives CASSLSSGVSYEQYF.